The 8 T cell receptor beta chains presented below share a single source sample, sequenced in a study of blood T cell repertoires in COVID-19. Profiling relied on immunoSEQ multiplex PCR, and the TCRdb table lists in-frame clones only, not all of them. The sample yields 94,000 or so clones, approximately 90% seen once. Sequences were obtained from peripheral blood. The source of these receptors is a woman older than 75 with active COVID-19.

The chain carries TRBV6-5 and TRBJ1-1; no clear D. The CDR3 consists of 15 residues. V was pared by 2 bases and J by 3 bases, with 13 bases between. The germline gives CDR1 MNHEY, CDR2 SVGAGI. The CDR3 loop reads CASSYESRFYTEAFF. Here the CDR3 DNA reads TGTGCCAGCAGTTACGAATCGCGGTTCTACACTGAAGCTTTCTTT.

This sequence joins TRBV10-3 and TRBJ2-1, with 7 nucleotides matching TRBD1. The CDR3 covers 16 residues. In germline, CDR1 is ENHRY, CDR2 SYGVKD. The trim removed 6 bases at V and 5 bases at J, leaving 13 bases unmatched. The CDR3 DNA reads as TGTGCCATCAGCGAAGTGGACAGGAACCTAAACAATGAGCAGTTCTTC. It codes for CAISEVDRNLNNEQFF.

The rearrangement links TRBV19 to TRBJ2-1, with 11 bases that match TRBD2. Germline values: CDR1 LNHDA, CDR2 SQIVND (reference sequence). The CDR3 length is 18 residues. With V trimmed by 3 bases and J by 2 bases, 9 bases remained unmatched. CDR3 DNA sequence: TGTGCCAGTAGTATCCCTCTCATAGCGGGAGGGCCCTACAATGAGCAGTTCTTC. Amino acids: CASSIPLIAGGPYNEQFF.

The chain is built from TRBV6-5 and TRBJ1-2; tentatively, D is TRBD1 (5 bases). Germline values: CDR1 MNHEY, CDR2 SVGAGI. V lost 10 bases to trimming and J lost 2 bases, with 8 bases between them. The CDR3 sequence is 11 residues long. The CDR3 here is CATQGNYGYTF. CDR3 DNA: TGTGCCACCCAGGGCAACTATGGCTACACCTTC.

The J gene is TRBJ1-3, the V gene TRBV7-9, with D possibly matching TRBD1 (5 bases). Looked up from germline, CDR1 is SEHNR and CDR2 is FQNEAQ (reference sequence). The length of the CDR3 is 11 residues. Trimming removed 11 bases at V and 3 bases at J, with 8 bases between. The CDR3 is CAFRDGNTIYF. The DNA of the CDR3 is TGTGCCTTCAGGGATGGAAACACCATATATTTT.

The rearrangement joins TRBV28 to TRBJ1-2; tentatively, D is TRBD1 (5 bases). The V and J ends lost 7 bases and 7 bases respectively, with 22 bases between them. Germline-derived CDR1 and CDR2 are MDHEN and SYDVKM. This CDR3 contains 15 residues. The CDR3 DNA reads as TGTGCCAGCATGACCTGGAGGGGTTGGAGGTTTGGCTACACCTTC. Residues: CASMTWRGWRFGYTF.

The chain links TRBV9 to TRBJ1-2; 9 positions match TRBD1. Germline-derived CDR1 and CDR2 are SGDLS and YYNGEE. J gave up 5 bases and V 3 bases, and 5 bases lay outside the gene matches. This CDR3 is built from 14 residues. The DNA of the CDR3 is TGTGCCAGCAGCGCCCAGACAGGGGGGTATGGCTACACCTTC. Residues: CASSAQTGGYGYTF.

This clone was found a few times. This chain uses TRBV7-9 with TRBJ2-1; tentative D call: TRBD2 (6 bases). Germline CDR1 reads SEHNR; CDR2 reads FQNEAQ (reference sequence). This CDR3 has 14 residues. V was clipped by 5 bases and J by 9 bases, with 17 bases between them. CDR3 in amino acids: CASSPVRGWGEQFF. The CDR3 nucleotides read TGTGCCAGCAGCCCGGTGCGGGGATGGGGTGAGCAGTTCTTC. Full variable domain (rest looked up from reference TRBV7-9 and TRBJ2-1): DTGVSQNPRHKITKRGQNVTFRCDPISEHNRLYWYRQTLGQGPEFLTYFQNEAQLEKSRLLSDRFSAERPKGSFSTLEIQRTEQGDSAMYLCASSPVRGWGEQFFGPGTRLTVL.